This TCR beta chain is from a study of cytomegalovirus exposure and HLA in healthy donors. CDR3 length: 15 amino acids. Germline assignment: CDR1 SNHLY and CDR2 FYNNEI. J lost 3 bases, V lost 6 bases, and 7 bases had no gene match. About this clone itself: Its antigen remains unidentified.

Study results and caveats: Data from an earlier analysis indicated that most TCR beta V segments were productive either about 87% or about 30% of the time.

With 60 Vbeta and 13 Jbeta primers, the PCR was carried out. Data came from immunoSEQ multiplex PCR; TCRdb stores just in-frame clones and leaves some out. The data contain about 160,000 clones, approximately 77% of them singletons. V and J are TRBV2 and TRBJ1-5; 8 bases align to TRBD1. This receptor was taken from a female donor in good health and CMV-seronegative. The sequencing sample was made of PBMCs. The CDR3 reads CASRSGTGHNQPQHF. For the CDR3, the DNA is TGTGCCAGCAGGTCGGGGACAGGCCACAATCAGCCCCAGCATTTT.